This TCR beta chain was profiled in a study of T cells in localized non-small cell lung cancer. Study results and caveats: Tumor showed lower T cell clonality than uninvolved adjacent lung, where it was highest.

CDR3 length: 14 amino acids. Germline assignment: CDR1 SGHNT and CDR2 YENEEA. V shed 5 bases and J 3 bases; nucleotides not matched to a gene: 2. Assay: immunoSEQ multiplex PCR; the TCRdb copy retains only in-frame clones and omits some. Here the sample spans under 4,000 clones, approximately 54% being singletons. As for this clone: Its target is unknown.

Sequencing was performed on lymph node tissue, taken before any cancer treatment. The chain couples TRBV11-3 to TRBJ1-2; 11 bases line up with TRBD1. The TCR comes from a woman aged 18 to 49 with stage I lung adenocarcinoma. CDR3 in DNA: TGTGCCAGCAGCGCGGGACAGGGGGACTATGGCTACACCTTC. Protein product: CASSAGQGDYGYTF.